The rows below give T cell receptor beta chains drawn from one sample of a study of T cell responses to AZD1222 COVID-19 vaccine. Sequencing was performed with immunoSEQ multiplex PCR; in TCRdb, only in-frame clones are kept and a portion is missing. Of 65,000 to 85,000 clones listed, approximately 85% were seen once; the top ten hold less than 15%. Source: peripheral blood, taken on day 0 of AZD1222 vaccination. The receptor set was obtained from an adult in good health. Each CDR3 is given with its conserved first and last residue. Each record gives: J gene, V gene, clone size, CDR3 protein. Not every row has a clone size; where given, it reads once, few, many or a size class.

J gene: TRBJ2-3; V gene: TRBV19; clone size: .; CDR3 protein: CASSMTGGEGDTQYF
J gene: TRBJ2-7; V gene: TRBV2; clone size: .; CDR3 protein: CASRRTGGERYEQYF
J gene: TRBJ1-2; V gene: TRBV30; clone size: once; CDR3 protein: CAWSIKDYGYTF
J gene: TRBJ1-6; V gene: TRBV7-2; clone size: .; CDR3 protein: CASSLGIGQGIGSPLHF
J gene: TRBJ2-3; V gene: TRBV5-6; clone size: .; CDR3 protein: CASSFRAGARTDTQYF
J gene: TRBJ2-2; V gene: TRBV27; clone size: .; CDR3 protein: CASSSKRGGTGELFF
J gene: TRBJ1-3; V gene: TRBV9; clone size: .; CDR3 protein: CASSRQGGDSGNTIYF
J gene: TRBJ1-5; V gene: TRBV18; clone size: .; CDR3 protein: CASSPFSGEGNQPQHF
J gene: TRBJ1-1; V gene: TRBV18; clone size: few; CDR3 protein: CASSPGGDTEAFF
J gene: TRBJ1-2; V gene: TRBV5-1; clone size: .; CDR3 protein: CASSPYTDRIYGYTF
J gene: TRBJ2-7; V gene: TRBV12-2; clone size: .; CDR3 protein: CATPRWGGCYEQYF
J gene: TRBJ1-1; V gene: TRBV6-5; clone size: .; CDR3 protein: CASSGTGRTEAFF
J gene: TRBJ1-6; V gene: TRBV30; clone size: .; CDR3 protein: CAWIPGGGTSPLHF
J gene: TRBJ2-7; V gene: TRBV20-1; clone size: .; CDR3 protein: CSASDIEQYF